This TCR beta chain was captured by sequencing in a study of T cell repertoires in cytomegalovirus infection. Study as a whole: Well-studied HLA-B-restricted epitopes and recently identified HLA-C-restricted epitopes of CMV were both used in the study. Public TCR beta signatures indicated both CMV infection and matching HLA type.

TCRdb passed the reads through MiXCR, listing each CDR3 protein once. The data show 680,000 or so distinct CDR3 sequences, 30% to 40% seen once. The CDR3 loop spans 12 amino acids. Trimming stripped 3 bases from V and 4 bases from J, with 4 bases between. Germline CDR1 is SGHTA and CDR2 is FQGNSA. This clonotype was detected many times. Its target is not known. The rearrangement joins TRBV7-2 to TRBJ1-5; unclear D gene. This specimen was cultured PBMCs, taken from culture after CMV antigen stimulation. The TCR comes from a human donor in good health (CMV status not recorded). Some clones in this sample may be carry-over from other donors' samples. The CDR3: CASSFNNQPQHF. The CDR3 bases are TGTGCCAGCAGCTTTAATAATCAGCCCCAGCATTTT.